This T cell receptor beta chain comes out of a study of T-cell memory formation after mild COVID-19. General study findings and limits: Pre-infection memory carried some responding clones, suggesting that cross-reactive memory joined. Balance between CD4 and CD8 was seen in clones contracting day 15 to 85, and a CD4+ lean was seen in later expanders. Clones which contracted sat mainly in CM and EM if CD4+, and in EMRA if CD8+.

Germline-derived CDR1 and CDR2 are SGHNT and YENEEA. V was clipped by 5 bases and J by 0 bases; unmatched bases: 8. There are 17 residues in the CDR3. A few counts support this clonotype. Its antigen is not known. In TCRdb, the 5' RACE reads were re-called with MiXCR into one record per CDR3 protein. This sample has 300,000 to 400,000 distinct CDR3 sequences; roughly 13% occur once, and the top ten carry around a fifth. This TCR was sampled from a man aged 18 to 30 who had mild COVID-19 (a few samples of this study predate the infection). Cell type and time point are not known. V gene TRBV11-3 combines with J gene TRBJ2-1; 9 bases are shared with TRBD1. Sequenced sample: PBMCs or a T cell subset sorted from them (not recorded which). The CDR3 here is CASSANRGQSSYNEQFF. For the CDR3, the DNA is TGTGCCAGCAGCGCAAACAGGGGGCAGAGCTCCTACAATGAGCAGTTCTTC.